This T cell receptor beta chain was identified in a study of blood T cell repertoires in COVID-19. Overall study: The samples span acute and convalescent COVID-19 from the United States, Italy and Spain. PBMCs, B-cell-depleted T cells, or T cells provided the cDNA or gDNA that made up the material.

This CDR3 region has 16 residues. Germline lookup yields CDR1 SSHAT and CDR2 FNYEAQ (reference sequence). As regards this clone: An end of the junction does not agree with germline; a read error may underlie this.

Here immunoSEQ multiplex PCR was the method, and the copy in TCRdb shows in-frame clones only, minus some. The repertoire includes 70,000 to 80,000 clones, approximately 90% of them detected once, and 6% to 7% sits in the top ten. This chain connects TRBV7-7 to TRBJ2-1; D may be TRBD1 (6 bases). The specimen sequenced was peripheral blood. This TCR derives from a woman aged 45-60 years with acute or convalescent COVID-19. CDR3 in DNA: TGTGCTAGCAGCTTAGCGCAGGGGTCCTCCTACAATGAGCAGTTCTTC. Its translation: CASSLAQGSSYNEQFF.